A single T cell receptor (beta chain) is shown here with its context. Its specificity is not known. Within the sample, other DNA sequences also encode this same CDR3. The data were obtained in a study of metastatic and nonmetastatic thyroid tumors. The wider study: Repertoire comparisons spanned blood and tumor or nodule tissue from malignant and benign thyroid patients. Findings and caveats of the study: Versus benign nodules, malignant thyroid tumors reportedly had significantly higher TCR beta diversity, in blood and tumor.

The germline V gene has CDR1 LNHDA and CDR2 SQIVND (reference sequence). Deletions cut 5 bases from V and 3 bases from J, with 5 bases between. The CDR3 contains 11 residues. As originally analysed: Using the CDR3 differences seen across clinicopathological groups, the authors built a distant-metastasis classifier for papillary thyroid cancer, which was meant to discriminate distant-metastatic patients. Using MiXCR, TCRdb re-called clones from the PCR reads. These V and J calls derive from TCRdb rather than the authors' analysis. The sample lists under 100,000 clones; approximately 9% were seen once. Until they underwent thyroid surgery, no patient had received any treatment.

V is TRBV19 and J is TRBJ2-7; D gene ambiguous. Sequencing was carried out using blood. The source is a female donor with papillary thyroid cancer or a benign thyroid nodule (not recorded which). Some clones in this sample may be carry-over from other donors' samples. Here the CDR3 DNA reads TGTGCCAGTAGTCGCGGCTACGAGCAGTACTTC. This encodes CASSRGYEQYF.